The 20 T cell receptor beta chains below come from one sample, sequenced in a study of shared clonotypes between healthy human individuals. CD45RO-negative CD8 cells positively selected for CCR7 made up the naive population, which excluded terminally differentiated effector memory CD45RA+ cells. TCRdb's table, derived via immunoSEQ multiplex PCR, lists solely in-frame clones and lacks some. The sample includes about 700,000 clones, 92% seen only once; the top ten take 24%. The source material was naive CD8+ T cells sorted from blood. The source is a man aged 25-40 years in good health.

The gene calls are TRBV4-1 and TRBJ1-1; D perhaps matches TRBD1 (6 bases). Germline CDR1 and CDR2: MGHRA and YSYEKL. The CDR3 totals 16 residues. V shed 0 bases and J shed 0 bases, with 11 bases lying between them. The CDR3 reads CASSQDYTGLNTEAFF. The CDR3 DNA sequence: TGCGCCAGCAGCCAAGATTACACAGGGCTGAACACTGAAGCTTTCTTT.

V usage is TRBV5-4 and J usage is TRBJ2-5; D perhaps matches TRBD2 (5 bases). Looked up from germline, CDR1 is SGHNT and CDR2 is YYREEE (reference sequence). The length of the CDR3 is 15 residues. Between the trimmed V and J ends, which lost 4 bases and 1 base, there was a span of 14 bases. This CDR3 reads CASSRTERGQETQYF. The CDR3 DNA reads as TGTGCCAGCAGCCGAACTGAACGGGGCCAAGAGACCCAGTACTTC. The variable domain in full, with the rest retrieved from reference TRBV5-4 and TRBJ2-5, is ETGVTQSPTHLIKTRGQQVTLRCSSQSGHNTVSWYQQALGQGPQFIFQYYREEENGRGNFPPRFSGLQFPNYSSELNVNALELDDSALYLCASSRTERGQETQYFGPGTRLLVL.

The rearrangement joins TRBV10-3 to TRBJ1-2; no clear D gene. CDR3 length equals 17 residues. Germline loops: CDR1 ENHRY, CDR2 SYGVKD. Trimming took 2 bases from V and 2 from J, leaving 18 bases between them. The CDR3 sequence is CAISEEDTEKYNYGYTF. As DNA, the CDR3 is TGTGCCATCAGTGAGGAAGACACCGAAAAATACAACTATGGCTACACCTTC.

The chain joins TRBV4-1 to TRBJ2-7; 7 nucleotides line up with TRBD1. V shed 1 base and J 7 bases; nucleotides not matched to a gene: 7. CDR1 and CDR2 (germline): MGHRA, YSYEKL. The CDR3 sequence is 14 residues long. This chain's CDR3 is CASSQGGGSAEQYF. The CDR3 DNA reads TGCGCCAGCAGCCAAGGAGGGGGCTCGGCAGAGCAGTACTTC.

This clone was seen a few times. This sample also contains other DNA sequences that code for the same CDR3. This chain uses TRBV27 with TRBJ2-7; D remains unclear. Trimming pared 0 bases from V and 4 bases from J, leaving 7 bases between. The CDR3 runs to 13 residues. CDR1 is MNHEY, CDR2 SMNVEV, per germline (reference sequence). CDR3 protein: CASSLSPRYEQYF. The CDR3 DNA sequence: TGTGCCAGCAGTTTATCGCCTAGATACGAGCAGTACTTC.

The J gene is TRBJ2-7, the V gene TRBV13, with 7 positions matching TRBD1. V was clipped by 4 bases and J by 4 bases; unmatched bases: 1. CDR1 PRHDT and CDR2 FYEKMQ come from the germline V gene (reference sequence). The CDR3 loop spans 12 amino acids. CDR3 nucleotides: TGTGCCAGCAGCTACAGGGGATACGAGCAGTACTTC. Its protein is CASSYRGYEQYF.

Concerning this clone itself: Germline is not matched at one junction end, which may reflect a read error. The V and J genes are TRBV7-7 and TRBJ2-7, with 8 bases that match TRBD2. The CDR3 is made up of 16 amino acids. The germline V gene has CDR1 SSHAT and CDR2 FNYEAQ (reference sequence). CDR3 in DNA: TGTGCTAGCAGCTTAGTGTTAAGCGGGAGACGTTTCGGGCAGTACTTC. Translation: CASSLVLSGRRFGQYF.

The V and J genes are TRBV5-6 and TRBJ2-1; TRBD2 aligns across 7 bases. This CDR3 contains 18 residues. The V segment lost 4 bases and the J segment 8 bases; nucleotides outside the gene matches: 21. Per germline, CDR1 SGHDT and CDR2 YYEEEE. CDR3 nucleotides: TGTGCCAGCAGCCCTCCGGGAGGACTGAAAAATGGGGCGGATGAGCAGTTCTTC. This encodes CASSPPGGLKNGADEQFF.

The chain employs TRBV5-5 and TRBJ2-5; D remains ambiguous. Germline CDR1 SGHKS, CDR2 YYEKEE (reference sequence). Trimming removed 3 bases at V and 2 bases at J, with 8 bases between. The CDR3 is 13 amino acids. Here the CDR3 DNA reads TGTGCCAGCAGCTACTATATTCAAGAGACCCAGTACTTC. Amino acid sequence: CASSYYIQETQYF.

This chain uses TRBV30 with TRBJ1-1, with a tentative D call TRBD1 (6 bases). Trimming shortened V by 4 bases and J by 0 bases, and 15 bases separated the two germline ends. The CDR3 is made up of 15 amino acids. Germline loops: CDR1 GTSNPN, CDR2 SVGIG (reference sequence). The CDR3 region is CAWNGGGGMNTEAFF. CDR3 DNA sequence: TGTGCCTGGAATGGCGGGGGCGGGATGAACACTGAAGCTTTCTTT.

The chain employs TRBV7-9 and TRBJ1-1; 9 positions agree with TRBD1. V lost 5 bases to trimming and J lost 2 bases; unmatched junction nucleotides: 3. Per the germline V gene, CDR1 is SEHNR and CDR2 is FQNEAQ (reference sequence). CDR3 length: 14 amino acids. Here the CDR3 reads CASSRTGDNTEAFF. Written as DNA, the CDR3 is TGTGCCAGCAGCAGGACAGGGGACAACACTGAAGCTTTCTTT.

V and J are TRBV15 and TRBJ1-5; 11 bases map to TRBD1. The CDR3 has 16 amino acids. The J segment lost 9 bases and the V segment lost 3 bases, leaving 10 bases of the junction unmatched. Germline-derived CDR1 and CDR2 are LNHNV and YYDKDF (reference sequence). In DNA form, the CDR3 reads TGTGCCACCAGCAGGTGGGACAGGGGGTCGTCGGGGCCCCAGCATTTT. Amino acid sequence: CATSRWDRGSSGPQHF. The variable domain in full, with the rest retrieved from reference TRBV15 and TRBJ1-5, is DAMVIQNPRYQVTQFGKPVTLSCSQTLNHNVMYWYQQKSSQAPKLLFHYYDKDFNNEADTPDNFQSRRPNTSFCFLDIRSPGLGDTAMYLCATSRWDRGSSGPQHFGDGTRLSIL.

This chain links TRBV18 with TRBJ2-1; TRBD1 aligns across 7 bases. The length of the CDR3 is 14 residues. Trimming took 3 bases from V and 6 from J; bases not matched to a gene: 5. Germline loops: CDR1 KGHSH, CDR2 LQKENI. CDR3: CASSPGTVGNEQFF. CDR3 DNA: TGTGCCAGCTCACCGGGGACAGTAGGCAATGAGCAGTTCTTC. The full variable domain, completed using reference TRBV18 and TRBJ2-1, is NAGVMQNPRHLVRRRGQEARLRCSPMKGHSHVYWYRQLPEEGLKFMVYLQKENIIDESGMPKERFSAEFPKEGPSILRIQQVVRGDSAAYFCASSPGTVGNEQFFGPGTRLTVL.

The chain links TRBV2 to TRBJ2-3; 11 bases are a match to TRBD2. The CDR3 runs 20 residues. Trimming removed 0 bases from V and 0 bases from J; junction bases left unmatched: 11. Germline V lookup: CDR1 SNHLY, CDR2 FYNNEI. The CDR3 bases are TGTGCCAGCAGTGAAGCAAGGTTGCTAGCGGGAGGCACTAGCACAGATACGCAGTATTTT. It is translated as CASSEARLLAGGTSTDTQYF.

This chain links TRBV5-1 with TRBJ2-1; D call uncertain. The V and J ends lost 2 bases and 9 bases respectively, with 18 bases between them. Germline lookup yields CDR1 SGHRS and CDR2 YFSETQ. This CDR3 has 15 residues. The CDR3 DNA reads TGCGCCAGCAGCTTACAGACTGACTCAGGTGGTGAGCAGTTCTTC. It is translated as CASSLQTDSGGEQFF.

This rearrangement joins TRBV28 to TRBJ2-2; D gene unclear. V gave up 3 bases and J gave up 4 bases, with 12 bases separating them. Germline V gives CDR1 MDHEN, CDR2 SYDVKM. This CDR3 is 15 amino acids long. CDR3 sequence reads: CASSFMGGRTGELFF. The CDR3 DNA is TGTGCCAGCAGTTTCATGGGTGGACGCACCGGGGAGCTGTTTTTT. Full variable domain (remainder filled in from reference TRBV28 and TRBJ2-2): DVKVTQSSRYLVKRTGEKVFLECVQDMDHENMFWYRQDPGLGLRLIYFSYDVKMKEKGDIPEGYSVSREKKERFSLILESASTNQTSMYLCASSFMGGRTGELFFGEGSRLTVL.

Concerning this clone itself: Within the sample, other DNA sequences also encode this same CDR3. This chain connects TRBV5-1 to TRBJ1-3; the D is unclear. Deletions cut 4 bases from V and 0 bases from J, with 11 bases between. The CDR3 consists of 15 residues. Germline lookup yields CDR1 SGHRS and CDR2 YFSETQ. The chain's CDR3 is CASSLGVSSGNTIYF. As DNA, the CDR3 is TGCGCCAGCAGCCTAGGAGTTAGCTCTGGAAACACCATATATTTT. Drawing the rest from reference TRBV5-1 and TRBJ1-3, the complete variable domain is KAGVTQTPRYLIKTRGQQVTLSCSPISGHRSVSWYQQTPGQGLQFLFEYFSETQRNKGNFPGRFSGRQFSNSRSEMNVSTLELGDSALYLCASSLGVSSGNTIYFGEGSWLTVV.

V and J are TRBV11-3 and TRBJ1-4, with a possible D match to TRBD1 (5 bases). The CDR3 spans 13 residues. Trimming pared 3 bases from V and 5 bases from J, leaving 7 bases between. Germline lookup yields CDR1 SGHNT and CDR2 YENEEA. CDR3 coding DNA: TGTGCCAGCAGCTTGGGACCGAATGAAAAACTGTTTTTT. Its protein product is CASSLGPNEKLFF.

The chain recombines TRBV4-1 with TRBJ2-7, with 10 positions matching TRBD1. CDR3 size: 15 residues. Unmatched junction bases numbered 4, after V lost 4 bases and J lost 1 base. Germline assignment: CDR1 MGHRA and CDR2 YSYEKL. DNA of the CDR3: TGCGCCAGCAGCCCCAGGACAGGGGGATCCTACGAGCAGTACTTC. It encodes CASSPRTGGSYEQYF.

J is TRBJ2-7 and V is TRBV7-9; D is ambiguous. The germline CDR1 and CDR2 sequences are SEHNR and FQNEAQ (reference sequence). V dropped 5 bases and J dropped 6 bases, with 8 bases sitting between them. This CDR3 contains 11 residues. The CDR3 DNA follows: TGTGCCAGCAGCGTGTCTACCGAGCAGTACTTC. Amino acid sequence: CASSVSTEQYF.